This T cell receptor beta chain was found in a study of chemoradiotherapy in HPV16-positive cancers. Assay: immunoSEQ multiplex PCR; the TCRdb copy retains only in-frame clones and omits some. The sample has 53,000 or so clones, roughly nine tenths seen once. The CDR3 consists of 15 residues. Germline V gene lookup returns CDR1 SGHNT and CDR2 YYREEE (reference sequence). V lost 0 bases and J lost 0, with 7 bases in between. The chain recombines TRBV5-4 with TRBJ2-4; D not resolved. Sequenced material: blood, taken from a patient who underwent chemoradiotherapy. The clonotype was recovered from a human donor with HPV-associated anogenital cancer. The DNA for the CDR3 is TGTGCCAGCAGCTTGGTACTGGGAGCCAAAAACATTCAGTACTTC. Residues: CASSLVLGAKNIQYF.